The 9 T cell receptor beta chains presented below share a single source sample, sequenced in a study of T cell responses to AZD1222 COVID-19 vaccine. Here immunoSEQ multiplex PCR was the method, and the copy in TCRdb shows in-frame clones only, minus some. This sample yields about 110,000 clones, of which around nine tenths are seen a single time; 2.5% belongs to the top ten. Sequences were derived from peripheral blood, sampled 28 days after the second AZD1222 dose. The source of these receptors is an adult who received the AZD1222 COVID-19 vaccine.

The genes are TRBV19 and TRBJ1-3; D is unresolved. The CDR3 has 15 residues. The ends were cut back, 2 bases at V and 0 bases at J, with 8 bases in the middle. Germline-derived CDR1 and CDR2 are LNHDA and SQIVND (reference sequence). CDR3 region: CASSIWAISGNTIYF. The CDR3 region has the DNA TGTGCCAGTAGTATATGGGCCATCTCTGGAAACACCATATATTTT.

The chain couples TRBV5-1 to TRBJ2-4; D is possibly TRBD2 (5 bases). CDR1 and CDR2 from the germline V gene are SGHRS and YFSETQ. Trimming took off 7 bases at V and 5 bases at J, with 13 bases between the two ends. This CDR3 is built from 13 residues. CDR3: CASLQERENIQYF. CDR3 DNA: TGCGCCAGCCTTCAGGAGAGGGAAAACATTCAGTACTTC.

V is TRBV11-2 and J is TRBJ2-3; D call uncertain. From germline, CDR1 is SGHAT and CDR2 FQNNGV. Trimming removed 3 bases at V and 4 bases at J, with 2 bases between. The CDR3 has 11 amino acids. The CDR3 reads CASSFSDTQYF. CDR3 DNA sequence: TGTGCCAGCAGCTTCTCAGATACGCAGTATTTT.

CDR3: CASMVGGMGNQPQHF. The CDR3 DNA is TGTGCCAGCATGGTCGGGGGGATGGGCAATCAGCCCCAGCATTTT. The rearrangement links TRBV2 to TRBJ1-5, with TRBD1 as a possible D gene (5 bases). The CDR3 contains 15 residues. Per germline, CDR1 SNHLY and CDR2 FYNNEI. The V gene lost 7 bases and the J gene lost 2 bases, with 15 bases spanning the gap.

This clone has at least ten counts. The chain joins TRBV19 to TRBJ2-3; 9 bases are a match to TRBD1. Looked up from germline, CDR1 is LNHDA and CDR2 is SQIVND (reference sequence). CDR3 size: 14 residues. The V and J ends lost 5 bases and 4 bases, in that order; junction bases with no gene match: 4. The CDR3 spells CASSLGQGPDTQYF. The CDR3 nucleotides read TGTGCCAGTAGTTTGGGACAGGGACCAGATACGCAGTATTTT. Full variable domain (outside the CDR3, taken from reference TRBV19 and TRBJ2-3): DGGITQSPKYLFRKEGQNVTLSCEQNLNHDAMYWYRQDPGQGLRLIYYSQIVNDFQKGDIAEGYSVSREKKESFPLTVTSAQKNPTAFYLCASSLGQGPDTQYFGPGTRLTVL.

The rearrangement uses TRBV19 and TRBJ2-1, with TRBD2 as a possible D gene (5 bases). Trimming cost V 2 bases and J 6 bases, with 20 bases left between them. Germline CDR1 and CDR2: LNHDA and SQIVND (reference sequence). The CDR3 length is 17 residues. The CDR3 reads CASSIWEGGGGSNEQFF. The CDR3 DNA follows: TGTGCCAGTAGTATATGGGAAGGCGGAGGAGGATCCAATGAGCAGTTCTTC.

V gene TRBV5-4 combines with J gene TRBJ2-1; TRBD1 agrees at 7 bases. Germline loops: CDR1 SGHNT, CDR2 YYREEE (reference sequence). This CDR3 has 15 residues. J lost 6 bases, V lost 3 bases, and 9 bases had no gene match. The CDR3 DNA follows: TGTGCCAGCAGCTCGTACAGGGGTATTAGCAATGAGCAGTTCTTC. Its protein is CASSSYRGISNEQFF.

CDR3 DNA sequence: TGTGCCAGCAGCCCAGCCCAAGAGACCCAGTACTTC. It codes for CASSPAQETQYF. The chain recombines TRBV7-6 with TRBJ2-5; D remains unclear. CDR3 size: 12 residues. Germline loops: CDR1 SGHVS, CDR2 FNYEAQ. The V and J ends lost 5 bases and 1 base respectively, with 5 bases between them. Based on the CDR3 plus reference TRBV7-6 and TRBJ2-5, the full variable domain is GAGVSQSPRYKVTKRGQDVALRCDPISGHVSLYWYRQALGQGPEFLTYFNYEAQQDKSGLPNDRFSAERPEGSISTLTIQRTEQRDSAMYRCASSPAQETQYFGPGTRLLVL.

This chain links TRBV5-1 with TRBJ1-4; D gene unclear. The CDR3 loop spans 14 amino acids. Trimming left V 0 bases short and J 6 bases short, with 9 bases between. Per the germline V gene, CDR1 is SGHRS and CDR2 is YFSETQ. In DNA, the CDR3 is TGCGCCAGCAGCTTGGGGTCCCAGTATGAAAAACTGTTTTTT. It codes for CASSLGSQYEKLFF.